This T cell receptor (beta chain) is drawn from a study of cytomegalovirus exposure and HLA in healthy donors. The study, taken as a whole, reports: Some V segments (TRBV6-2 and TRBV6-3 among them) were excluded as indistinguishable. Likely technical artifact: a cluster of highly shared sequence variants.

In germline, CDR1 is MNHEY, CDR2 SVGAGI. The V segment lost 2 bases and the J segment 2 bases; nucleotides outside the gene matches: 9. The CDR3 totals 16 residues. A single count supports this clone. Its antigen remains unknown. The PCR contained 60 Vbeta and 13 Jbeta primers. Clones were read by immunoSEQ multiplex PCR, and TCRdb kept only the in-frame ones, dropping some. Found here are about 140,000 clones, over 70% of them singletons; the top ten hold around 3%. Sequenced material: PBMCs. This chain uses TRBV6-5 with TRBJ2-7; 7 bases agree with TRBD1. This clonotype was obtained from a male donor in good health and CMV-seronegative. The CDR3 nucleotides read TGTGCCAGCAGTTACGGTGGTAACAGGGGTACCTACGAGCAGTACTTC. Its protein is CASSYGGNRGTYEQYF.